One and the same sample provided the 17 T cell receptor beta chains below, sequenced in a study of cytomegalovirus exposure and HLA in healthy donors. Both 60 Vbeta primers and 13 Jbeta primers went into the PCR. Assay: immunoSEQ multiplex PCR; the TCRdb copy retains only in-frame clones and omits some. Here the sample spans 150,000 to 200,000 clones, about four fifths being singletons. The sequenced sample was PBMCs. All receptors derive from a man aged 35 to 55 in good health and CMV-seronegative.

The chain couples TRBV5-5 to TRBJ2-2; no definite D call. Deletions cut 5 bases from V and 1 base from J, with 6 bases between. This CDR3 is 13 amino acids long. The V gene's germline CDR1 is SGHKS and CDR2 YYEKEE (reference sequence). CDR3 amino acids: CASSFQNTGELFF. The DNA of the CDR3 is TGTGCCAGCAGTTTTCAGAACACCGGGGAGCTGTTTTTT.

This chain joins TRBV6-5 and TRBJ1-4; a weak D match, TRBD1 (6 bases). V gave up 4 bases and J gave up 8 bases, with 14 bases separating them. CDR3 size: 14 residues. Per the germline V gene, CDR1 is MNHEY and CDR2 is SVGAGI. CDR3 sequence: CASSLGTPYEKLFF. CDR3 sequence (DNA): TGTGCCAGCAGTTTGGGGACACCTTACGAAAAACTGTTTTTT.

This sequence joins TRBV6-5 and TRBJ1-5; the match to TRBD1 covers 10 bases. This CDR3 region has 15 residues. Losses at the gene ends were 7 bases for V and 3 bases for J; bases not matched to a gene: 6. The germline V gene has CDR1 MNHEY and CDR2 SVGAGI. The CDR3 spells CASNRDRGSNQPQHF. The CDR3 coding sequence is TGTGCCAGCAACCGGGACAGGGGTTCCAATCAGCCCCAGCATTTT.

This clone has just one count. DNA of the CDR3: TGTGCCAGCAGCCGGGGGGAACAGCCCCAGCATTTT. This sequence encodes CASSRGEQPQHF. The V call is TRBV7-9, the J call TRBJ1-5; maybe TRBD1 (5 bases). The CDR3 runs to 12 residues. The V gene's germline CDR1 is SEHNR and CDR2 FQNEAQ (reference sequence). V was shortened by 5 bases and J by 7 bases, with 9 bases between the two germline ends.

The chain is built from TRBV19 and TRBJ1-2; 7 bases map to TRBD1. CDR1 is LNHDA and CDR2 is SQIVND in the germline V gene (reference sequence). The CDR3 consists of 11 residues. The ends lost 8 bases at V and 7 bases at J; junction bases unmatched: 4. CDR3 coding DNA: TGTGCCAGTGCTACAGGGGTTGGCTACACCTTC. Translation gives CASATGVGYTF. Full variable domain (rest looked up from reference TRBV19 and TRBJ1-2): DGGITQSPKYLFRKEGQNVTLSCEQNLNHDAMYWYRQDPGQGLRLIYYSQIVNDFQKGDIAEGYSVSREKKESFPLTVTSAQKNPTAFYLCASATGVGYTFGSGTRLTVV.

The V gene is TRBV18, the J gene TRBJ2-6; D not certain. This CDR3 has 16 residues. V lost 3 bases and J lost 4, with 13 bases in between. Germline CDR1 reads KGHSH; CDR2 reads LQKENI. CDR3 in DNA: TGTGCCAGCTCACCCGGAGCTGGCGCGGGGGCCAACGTCCTGACTTTC. It translates to CASSPGAGAGANVLTF. Complete variable domain (other parts from reference TRBV18 and TRBJ2-6): NAGVMQNPRHLVRRRGQEARLRCSPMKGHSHVYWYRQLPEEGLKFMVYLQKENIIDESGMPKERFSAEFPKEGPSILRIQQVVRGDSAAYFCASSPGAGAGANVLTFGAGSRLTVL.

The J gene is TRBJ2-7, the V gene TRBV28; 8 nucleotides line up with TRBD1. From germline, CDR1 is MDHEN and CDR2 SYDVKM. V was clipped by 4 bases and J by 4 bases; unmatched bases: 9. The CDR3 extends over 15 amino acids. CDR3 sequence: CASSYPGGAGYEQYF. CDR3 bases: TGTGCCAGCAGTTATCCAGGGGGCGCGGGATACGAGCAGTACTTC.

This chain connects TRBV21-1 to TRBJ2-1; TRBD1 reflects the table's D call only, with no check against the DNA. TRBV21-1 is a pseudogene. The CDR3 is 14 residues long. The DNA for the CDR3 is TGTGCCAGCAGGGGGGACAGGGCTAACAATGAGCAGTTCTTC. This gives the protein CASRGDRANNEQFF.

The gene calls are TRBV23-1 and TRBJ1-5; D not certain. TRBV23-1 is annotated as an ORF whose role is uncertain. There are 17 residues in the CDR3. V was clipped by 0 bases and J by 2 bases, with 14 bases between them. DNA for the CDR3: TGCGCCAGCAGTCAATCGGGGAGGGAAACCCGCAATCAGCCCCAGCATTTT. The encoded protein is CASSQSGRETRNQPQHF.

The rearrangement joins TRBV30 to TRBJ2-3; the match to TRBD2 covers 8 bases. The V and J ends lost 1 base and 2 bases, in that order; junction bases with no gene match: 8. Per the germline V gene, CDR1 is GTSNPN and CDR2 is SVGIG (reference sequence). This CDR3 is 16 amino acids long. CDR3 sequence reads: CAWSGASGRPTDTQYF. The CDR3 DNA reads as TGTGCCTGGAGTGGGGCTAGCGGGCGACCCACAGATACGCAGTATTTT.

This clone was detected only once. The chain combines TRBV7-3 with TRBJ1-6; the match to TRBD1 covers 11 bases. The V and J ends lost 2 bases and 7 bases, in that order; junction bases with no gene match: 7. Germline loops: CDR1 SGHTA, CDR2 FQGTGA. CDR3 size: 17 residues. In DNA form, the CDR3 reads TGTGCCAGCAGCTTACGGGGGGGACAGGGGGGGAATTCACCCCTCCACTTT. It is translated as CASSLRGGQGGNSPLHF.

The chain combines TRBV12-5 with TRBJ1-5; possible D gene TRBD1, 5 bases. Germline CDR1 is LGHNT and CDR2 is FRNRAP. V shed 5 bases and J shed 5 bases, with 7 bases lying between them. CDR3 length: 12 residues. CDR3 DNA sequence: TGTGCTAGTGGTGTGGGGCATCAGCCCCAGCATTTT. Encoded protein: CASGVGHQPQHF.

This rearrangement joins TRBV6-1 to TRBJ2-1, with 7 bases lining up with TRBD2. CDR3 length: 15 residues. Germline trimming cut 7 bases from V and 5 bases from J; bases unmatched to any gene: 11. The V gene's germline CDR1 is MNHNS and CDR2 SASEGT. The CDR3 reads CASIFNLAAHNEQFF. The CDR3 bases are TGTGCCAGCATCTTCAACCTAGCGGCCCACAATGAGCAGTTCTTC.

This clone has just one count. This chain joins TRBV25-1 and TRBJ2-5; 9 bases agree with TRBD2. The CDR3 loop spans 14 amino acids. Trimming removed 4 bases from V and 6 bases from J; junction bases left unmatched: 6. CDR1 and CDR2 (germline): MGHDK, SYGVNS. The CDR3 DNA sequence: TGTGCCAGCAGTGGAGTAGCGGGGGAAAAGACCCAGTACTTC. Encoded protein: CASSGVAGEKTQYF.

This clone has just a few counts. The rearrangement uses TRBV28 and TRBJ1-2; the D is unclear. V gave up 3 bases and J gave up 6 bases, with 26 bases separating them. CDR3 size: 18 residues. In germline, CDR1 is MDHEN, CDR2 SYDVKM. The CDR3 loop reads CASSFSPLLMEPINGYTF. Here the CDR3 DNA reads TGTGCCAGCAGTTTTTCCCCCCTGCTGATGGAGCCCATTAATGGCTACACCTTC.

This clone showed up just once. This chain uses TRBV27 with TRBJ1-3; unclear D gene. Germline V gene data show CDR1 as MNHEY and CDR2 as SMNVEV (reference sequence). The CDR3 length is 13 residues. The V end lost 6 bases, the J end lost 8 bases, and 14 bases lay between the germline ends. The CDR3 nucleotides read TGTGCCAGCAGCTTCAGGTGGGTAGACACCATATATTTT. Translating it yields CASSFRWVDTIYF.

The gene calls are TRBV2 and TRBJ1-3; the D is unclear. V lost 5 bases and J 0 bases, leaving 14 bases between the germline ends. The CDR3 is 16 residues long. CDR1 SNHLY and CDR2 FYNNEI come from the germline V gene. This CDR3 reads CASSKTAFDSGNTIYF. In DNA, the CDR3 is TGTGCCAGCAGTAAAACAGCATTTGACTCTGGAAACACCATATATTTT.